This T cell receptor beta chain was found in a study of shared clonotypes between healthy human individuals. This clone was seen a few times. Produced via immunoSEQ multiplex PCR; TCRdb's table is partial and in-frame only. The table includes fewer than 500,000 clones, about three quarters detected once. Germline V gives CDR1 SGHRS, CDR2 YFSETQ. The CDR3 runs 14 residues. V dropped 4 bases and J dropped 0 bases, with 9 bases sitting between them. The sample taken for sequencing was PBMCs. This receptor was taken from a woman aged 40 to 55 in good health. Some clones in this sample may be carry-over from other donors' samples. The chain couples TRBV5-1 to TRBJ2-3; D might be TRBD2 (6 bases). The CDR3 loop reads CASSPGLSTDTQYF. CDR3 coding DNA: TGCGCCAGCAGCCCGGGACTTAGCACAGATACGCAGTATTTT.